Listed here are 11 T cell receptor beta chains from one sample, sequenced in a study of blood T cell repertoires in COVID-19 (dated by TCRdb to about 2020). Library preparation used the immunoSEQ multiplex PCR assay. The table was pulled from immuneACCESS by TCRdb, which kept in-frame rearrangements only. Such tables lose some clones; where checked, under half of the loss comes from unresolved V genes, and the rest has no known cause. This sample has about 220,000 clones in its table, and around three quarters of those were observed once. Over 7% of the sample lies in the top ten. The sample was peripheral blood. All receptors derive from a woman in her 70s with acute or convalescent COVID-19.

The V gene is TRBV9, the J gene TRBJ2-7; the D gene is possibly TRBD2 (6 bases). The germline V gene encodes CDR1 SGDLS and CDR2 YYNGEE. The CDR3 runs to 15 residues. Trimming took off 4 bases at V and 3 bases at J, with 17 bases between the two ends. Here the CDR3 DNA reads TGTGCCAGCAGCCGGGACTTATTCAGTGTCTACGAGCAGTACTTC. This encodes CASSRDLFSVYEQYF.

The chain has TRBV5-6 and TRBJ2-2, with a possible D match to TRBD1 (6 bases). The CDR3 has 13 residues. Trimming shortened V by 0 bases and J by 6 bases, and 6 bases separated the two germline ends. Per germline, CDR1 SGHDT and CDR2 YYEEEE. CDR3 in amino acids: CASSLGQAGELFF. The CDR3 DNA reads TGTGCCAGCAGCTTGGGACAGGCCGGGGAGCTGTTTTTT. The full variable domain, completed using reference TRBV5-6 and TRBJ2-2, is DAGVTQSPTHLIKTRGQQVTLRCSPKSGHDTVSWYQQALGQGPQFIFQYYEEEERQRGNFPDRFSGHQFPNYSSELNVNALLLGDSALYLCASSLGQAGELFFGEGSRLTVL.

The chain employs TRBV5-1 and TRBJ1-1; the D is unclear. CDR3 length: 13 residues. Germline CDR1 reads SGHRS; CDR2 reads YFSETQ. The ends were cut back, 3 bases at V and 1 base at J, with 7 bases in the middle. As DNA, the CDR3 is TGCGCCAGCAGCTACACTAGGAACACTGAAGCTTTCTTT. This gives the protein CASSYTRNTEAFF.

V and J are TRBV3-1 (or the pseudogene TRBV3-2) and TRBJ2-4; 14 bases fit TRBD2. V lost 4 bases, J lost 8 bases, and 4 bases stayed unmatched. The CDR3 spans 15 residues. CDR1 and CDR2 from the germline V gene are LGHDT and YNNKEL (reference sequence). The CDR3 sequence: CASSRRLAGGDIQYF. The CDR3 region has the DNA TGTGCCAGCAGCCGCCGACTAGCGGGGGGGGACATTCAGTACTTC.

The gene calls are TRBV29-1 and TRBJ2-6; D uncertain. The CDR3 contains 13 residues. V lost 5 bases to trimming and J lost 2 bases, with 7 bases between them. In germline, CDR1 is SQVTM, CDR2 ANQGSEA. The CDR3 is CSVSVAGANVLTF. CDR3 DNA sequence: TGCAGCGTTTCGGTGGCTGGGGCCAACGTCCTGACTTTC.

There are a few counts of this clone. Other DNA sequences from this sample encode an identical CDR3 as well. V gene TRBV5-1 combines with J gene TRBJ1-1; TRBD1 might be the D (5 bases). CDR3 length: 14 residues. The germline gives CDR1 SGHRS, CDR2 YFSETQ. Trimming left V 2 bases short and J 4 bases short, with 12 bases between. CDR3 DNA sequence: TGCGCCAGCAGCTTAACCCAGGGTACCACTGAAGCTTTCTTT. Its translation: CASSLTQGTTEAFF.

The gene calls are TRBV10-2 and TRBJ1-5; D remains ambiguous. CDR3 length: 14 amino acids. Germline CDR1 WSHSY, CDR2 SAAADI. The ends were cut back, 4 bases at V and 2 bases at J, with 9 bases in the middle. As DNA, the CDR3 is TGCGCCAGCAGTGGGGCTACAGGCAATCAGCCCCAGCATTTT. It is translated as CASSGATGNQPQHF.

The V call is TRBV15, the J call TRBJ2-1; tentative D call: TRBD2 (5 bases). CDR3 length: 15 residues. Germline lookup yields CDR1 LNHNV and CDR2 YYDKDF (reference sequence). The V and J ends lost 7 bases and 9 bases respectively, with 22 bases between them. CDR3 amino acids: CATNYGRGIPSEQFF. CDR3 nucleotides: TGTGCCACCAACTATGGTCGAGGGATCCCCAGTGAGCAGTTCTTC.

The rearrangement joins TRBV9 to TRBJ2-5, with 7 bases identical to TRBD2. Germline V gene sequence: CDR1 SGDLS, CDR2 YYNGEE. The CDR3 covers 16 residues. Trimming took 4 bases from V and 2 from J; bases not matched to a gene: 11. In DNA form, the CDR3 reads TGTGCCAGCAGCCAGAAGGTATGGGGGGGGCAAGAGACCCAGTACTTC. This translates into CASSQKVWGGQETQYF.

This chain links TRBV6-5 with TRBJ2-3; the D gene is possibly TRBD2 (6 bases). Trimming cost V 7 bases and J 8 bases, with 19 bases left between them. There are 14 residues in the CDR3. CDR1 MNHEY and CDR2 SVGAGI come from the germline V gene. CDR3 sequence: CASMDYRGRGTQYF. The CDR3 coding sequence is TGTGCCAGCATGGACTATCGGGGTAGGGGTACGCAGTATTTT.

The gene calls are TRBV18 and TRBJ1-4; D gene ambiguous. The germline V gene encodes CDR1 KGHSH and CDR2 LQKENI. This CDR3 has 13 residues. The germline V and J ends were trimmed by 2 bases and 6 bases, with 7 bases remaining between them. CDR3 DNA: TGTGCCAGCTCACCAGCCTCGGATGAAAAACTGTTTTTT. Translated: CASSPASDEKLFF.